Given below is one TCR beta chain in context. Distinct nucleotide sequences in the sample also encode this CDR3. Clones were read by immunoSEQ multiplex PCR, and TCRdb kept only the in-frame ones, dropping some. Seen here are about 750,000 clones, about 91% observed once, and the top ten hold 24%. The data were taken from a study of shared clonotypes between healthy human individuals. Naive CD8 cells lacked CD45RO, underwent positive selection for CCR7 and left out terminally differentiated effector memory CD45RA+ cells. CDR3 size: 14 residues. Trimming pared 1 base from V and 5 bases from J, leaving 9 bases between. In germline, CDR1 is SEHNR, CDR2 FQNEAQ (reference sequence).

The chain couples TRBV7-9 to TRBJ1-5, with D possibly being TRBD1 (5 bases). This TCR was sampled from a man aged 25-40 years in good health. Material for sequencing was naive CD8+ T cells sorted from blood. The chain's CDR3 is CASSLGGRDQPQHF. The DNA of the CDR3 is TGTGCCAGCAGCTTAGGGGGCAGAGATCAGCCCCAGCATTTT.